This is a list of T cell receptor beta chains from one sample in a study of shared clonotypes between healthy human individuals. Libraries were prepared by immunoSEQ multiplex PCR; TCRdb keeps only in-frame clonotypes and omits some of them. The sample consists of around 2,000,000 clones, approximately 94% of them appearing once. The sample taken for sequencing was naive CD8+ T cells from PBMCs. The receptors come from a man aged 18 to 29 in good health. Some clones in this sample may be carry-over from other donors' samples. Each CDR3 is given with its conserved first and last residue. Each record gives: V gene, CDR3 length, D gene, J gene, clone size, CDR3 DNA, CDR3 protein. The D gene is left open where the match is weak. Clone sizes are given selectively: once, few, many, or a class where the clone is expanded.

TRBV5-8,13,-,TRBJ2-7,-,TGTGCCAGCAGCTTTCGAACAGCCAGGGAGCAGTACTTC,CASSFRTAREQYF
TRBV7-9,16,-,TRBJ1-4,-,TGTGCCAGCAGCTTAGCGTTTGGAGGCTTAGGTGAAAAACTGTTTTTT,CASSLAFGGLGEKLFF
TRBV6-1,13,-,TRBJ1-2,-,TGTGCCAGCAGTGATGGCCAGCTCTATGGCTACACCTTC,CASSDGQLYGYTF
TRBV6-5,16,-,TRBJ2-7,-,TGTGCCAGCAGTTACTCTACCGGACACAGAAACTACGAGCAGTACTTC,CASSYSTGHRNYEQYF
TRBV4-3,17,TRBD2,TRBJ2-3,-,TGCGCCAGCAGCCAAGAAACTAGCGGGATGGGCCCAGATACGCAGTATTTT,CASSQETSGMGPDTQYF
TRBV28,14,TRBD1,TRBJ1-1,-,TGTGCCAGCAGTTTATGGGGGACAGCGTTTGAAGCTTTCTTT,CASSLWGTAFEAFF
TRBV18,15,-,TRBJ1-1,few,TGTGCCAGCTCACCGCCGGGACTATTGAACACTGAAGCTTTCTTT,CASSPPGLLNTEAFF
TRBV28,15,-,TRBJ2-4,-,TGTGCCAGCAATACCCAACAGATAGCCAAAAACATTCAGTACTTC,CASNTQQIAKNIQYF
TRBV29-1,13,-,TRBJ2-3,-,TGCAGCGTTGAAGGAGCGAACCAGGGGAGGCAGTATTTT,CSVEGANQGRQYF
TRBV7-9,13,-,TRBJ2-1,-,TGTGCCAGCAGCCCCGTACTAGCTCTAGAGCAGTTCTTC,CASSPVLALEQFF
TRBV9,15,-,TRBJ2-3,once,TGTGCCAGCAGCGTAGCGGGGGCCCGCACAGATACGCAGTATTTT,CASSVAGARTDTQYF
TRBV4-3,16,-,TRBJ2-1,-,TGCGCCAGCAGCCAAGATTCCGGGGGTTTAGGCAATGAGCAGTTCTTC,CASSQDSGGLGNEQFF
TRBV7-9,16,-,TRBJ1-3,-,TGTGCCAGCAGCTTAGCGCAGGGAGGCTCTGGAAACACCATATATTTT,CASSLAQGGSGNTIYF
TRBV27,13,-,TRBJ2-7,-,TGTGCCAGCGGGAGAAAGGGGACGAACGAGCAGTACTTC,CASGRKGTNEQYF
TRBV5-1,17,TRBD2,TRBJ2-7,-,TGCGCCAGCAGCTTGGAGCCTCTAGCGGGAGTTCTCTACGAGCAGTACTTC,CASSLEPLAGVLYEQYF
TRBV10-2,18,-,TRBJ2-1,-,TGCGCCAGCAGTGAGCCCTGGATGGGGGGAAGTATTGTCGGTGAGCAGTTCTTC,CASSEPWMGGSIVGEQFF
TRBV19,11,-,TRBJ2-7,-,TGTGCCACCGGCGATAGCTACGAGCAGTACTTC,CATGDSYEQYF
TRBV9,13,-,TRBJ1-1,-,TGTGCCAGCAGCGTAGTGGGGGACACTGAAGCTTTCTTT,CASSVVGDTEAFF
TRBV28,15,-,TRBJ1-2,-,TGTGCCAGCAGGGAGCTTTCAGGGTGGGCCTATGGCTACACCTTC,CASRELSGWAYGYTF
TRBV7-2,17,TRBD2,TRBJ2-2,-,TGTGCCAGCAGCTTAGCGCTGCGGGAGGGCTGGAGCGGGGAGCTGTTTTTT,CASSLALREGWSGELFF
TRBV19,13,-,TRBJ2-7,-,TGTGCCAGTAGTTCCCGACGGGGATACGAGCAGTACTTC,CASSSRRGYEQYF
TRBV2,16,-,TRBJ1-5,-,TGTGCCAGCAGGCCCCAAGGGAGAGGTTATAATCAGCCCCAGCATTTT,CASRPQGRGYNQPQHF
TRBV15,16,-,TRBJ1-2,-,TGTGCCACCAGCCTTGAACCAAGGGCCGATTCCTTGAGGTACACCTTC,CATSLEPRADSLRYTF
TRBV4-3,16,-,TRBJ1-5,-,TGCGCCAGCAGCCAAGAGGTGGGCCGCTACAATCAGCCCCAGCATTTT,CASSQEVGRYNQPQHF
TRBV7-9,16,TRBD2,TRBJ2-1,-,TGTGCCAGCAGCCAGGGACTAGCGGGAGGGCCCAATGAGCAGTTCTTC,CASSQGLAGGPNEQFF
TRBV6-5,12,TRBD2,TRBJ2-1,-,TGTGCCAGCAGTTACCCGGGGGGTGAGCAGTTCTTC,CASSYPGGEQFF
TRBV7-8,14,TRBD2,TRBJ2-1,-,TGTGCCAGCAGGGGACTAGCGGGAGTCGATGAGCAGTTCTTC,CASRGLAGVDEQFF
TRBV14,15,TRBD1,TRBJ1-2,-,TGTGCCAGCAGCCAAGATGCAGGGGGGGACTATGGCTACACCTTC,CASSQDAGGDYGYTF
TRBV5-1,16,-,TRBJ2-1,-,TGCGCCAGCAGTTGGACCGACACGAGCTCCTACAATGAGCAGTTCTTC,CASSWTDTSSYNEQFF
TRBV27,13,-,TRBJ2-7,-,TGTGCCAGCAGTTTATACCGGAGCTACGAGCAGTACTTC,CASSLYRSYEQYF
TRBV4-2,17,TRBD1,TRBJ2-1,-,TGTGCCAGCAGCCAAGATCTTTGGGACAGGGTTTTGAATGAGCAGTTCTTC,CASSQDLWDRVLNEQFF
TRBV27,15,TRBD2,TRBJ2-4,-,TGTGCCAGCAGTTCCCGGGGGGTAGCCAAAAACATTCAGTACTTC,CASSSRGVAKNIQYF
TRBV27,12,TRBD2,TRBJ2-1,-,TGTGCCAGCACTCTAGCGGGAGGTGAGCAGTTCTTC,CASTLAGGEQFF
TRBV2,14,-,TRBJ1-5,-,TGTGCCAGCTCGGACAGTGCTAGCAATCAGCCCCAGCATTTT,CASSDSASNQPQHF
TRBV2,12,-,TRBJ2-7,-,TGTGCCAGCACTAGAAGGGCCTACGAGCAGTACTTC,CASTRRAYEQYF
TRBV7-9,19,-,TRBJ2-1,-,TGTGCCAGCCGCGAGGGCGGGATCGAAGATTTTTCTCTATTCAATGAGCAGTTCTTC,CASREGGIEDFSLFNEQFF
TRBV4-1,19,TRBD2,TRBJ2-1,-,TGCGCCAGCAGCCAAGAAGAGGTTTTACTAGCGGAAACCTACAATGAGCAGTTCTTC,CASSQEEVLLAETYNEQFF
TRBV11-2,15,TRBD1,TRBJ2-7,-,TGTGCCAGCAGCGTCGGGACAGGGGAAGCCTACGAGCAGTACTTC,CASSVGTGEAYEQYF
TRBV10-3,17,-,TRBJ1-3,-,TGTGCCATCAGTGAGTTCGGATACCGGACGTCGGGAAACACCATATATTTT,CAISEFGYRTSGNTIYF
TRBV27,17,TRBD2,TRBJ2-1,once,TGTGCCAGCAGTCCCCGGACTAGCGGGATTTCCTACAATGAGCAGTTCTTC,CASSPRTSGISYNEQFF
TRBV4-1,15,-,TRBJ2-5,-,TGCGCCAGCAGCCCCCAGGGAAGGATTCAAGAGACCCAGTACTTC,CASSPQGRIQETQYF
TRBV9,15,TRBD1,TRBJ2-5,-,TGTGCCAGCAGCGTGAAAAGGGGGCTTTCGGAGACCCAGTACTTC,CASSVKRGLSETQYF
TRBV27,16,TRBD2,TRBJ2-1,-,TGTGCCAGCAGTTGGGGGACTAGCGTCGGGTTCAATGAGCAGTTCTTC,CASSWGTSVGFNEQFF
TRBV19,11,-,TRBJ1-4,-,TGTGCCAGTACCGCAGGCGAAAAACTGTTTTTT,CASTAGEKLFF
TRBV14,20,TRBD1,TRBJ1-5,-,TGTGCCAGCAGCCAAGGGCCGAAGGGGGCTTGGGCCCATAGCAATCAGCCCCAGCATTTT,CASSQGPKGAWAHSNQPQHF
TRBV6-5,13,-,TRBJ2-5,-,TGTGCCAGCAGTTACCCCTCGGGAGAGACCCAGTACTTC,CASSYPSGETQYF
TRBV4-2,17,-,TRBJ2-6,-,TGTGCCAGCAGCCTCCCCTCAAGTGTGGCTGGGGCCAACGTCCTGACTTTC,CASSLPSSVAGANVLTF
TRBV5-4,14,-,TRBJ1-1,-,TGTGCCAGCAGCTTGGCCCAGCTGAACACTGAAGCTTTCTTT,CASSLAQLNTEAFF
TRBV25-1,18,-,TRBJ2-5,-,TGTGCCAGCAGTGAATATGGGGTCCGGGCCTCCCCCCTCGGGACCCAGTACTTC,CASSEYGVRASPLGTQYF
TRBV14,13,-,TRBJ2-1,once,TGTGCCAGCAGTTTATTGAGGCGCAATGAGCAGTTCTTC,CASSLLRRNEQFF
TRBV7-9,15,-,TRBJ2-1,-,TGTGCCAGCAGCTTAAACCAGGGATGGGTAGATGAGCAGTTCTTC,CASSLNQGWVDEQFF
TRBV5-1,15,-,TRBJ2-1,-,TGCGCCAGCAGCTTGGATGCCTACGGCGGCAATGAGCAGTTCTTC,CASSLDAYGGNEQFF
TRBV7-3,14,TRBD2,TRBJ2-1,-,TGTGCCAGCAGCTTATTAGCGGGAGGTAATGAGCAGTTCTTC,CASSLLAGGNEQFF
TRBV27,14,-,TRBJ2-7,-,TGTGCCAGCAGTGACTTAGGAAGCTCCTACGAGCAGTACTTC,CASSDLGSSYEQYF
TRBV19,17,TRBD2,TRBJ2-7,-,TGTGCCAGTAGTATAGAGCTGGGACTAGCGGGAGACGGCGAGCAGTACTTC,CASSIELGLAGDGEQYF